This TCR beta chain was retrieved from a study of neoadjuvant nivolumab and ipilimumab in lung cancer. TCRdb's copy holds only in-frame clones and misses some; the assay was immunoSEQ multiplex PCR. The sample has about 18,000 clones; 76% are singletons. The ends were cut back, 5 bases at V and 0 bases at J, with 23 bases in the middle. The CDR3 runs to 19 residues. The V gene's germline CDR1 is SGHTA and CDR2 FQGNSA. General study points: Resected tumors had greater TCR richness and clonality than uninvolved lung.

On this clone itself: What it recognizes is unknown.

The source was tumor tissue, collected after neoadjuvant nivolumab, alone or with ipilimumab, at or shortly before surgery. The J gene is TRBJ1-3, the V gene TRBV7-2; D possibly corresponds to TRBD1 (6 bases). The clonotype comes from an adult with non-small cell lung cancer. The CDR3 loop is CASSHTSAGGPGSGNTIYF. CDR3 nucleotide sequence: TGTGCCAGCAGCCATACCTCGGCGGGGGGCCCGGGCTCTGGAAACACCATATATTTT.